Below, 9 T cell receptor beta chains from the same sample are listed, as sequenced in a study of CD8+ T cells in alopecia areata. Following extraction, RNA underwent reverse transcription to cDNA, which served as the sequencing template. Generated by immunoSEQ multiplex PCR, the TCRdb table keeps only in-frame clones and is missing some. The repertoire holds hundreds of thousands of clones, under 40% seen once, with 0.48% in the top ten. Specified treatment: oral pan-JAK inhibitor, 5-10 mg twice daily. Here the sequenced sample was CD4+ T cells sorted from blood, taken between weeks 30 and 35, from a patient treated with tofacitinib. These receptor sequences come from a human donor with alopecia areata.

The CDR3, as DNA: TGTGCCAGCAGCCGGACAGGGGGCATGTTGTACGAGCAGTACTTC. Translated: CASSRTGGMLYEQYF. The chain employs TRBV5-8 and TRBJ2-7; 11 nucleotides align to TRBD1. V lost 4 bases and J lost 4; bases outside the gene matches: 7. This CDR3 comprises 15 residues. Germline assignment: CDR1 SGHTS and CDR2 YDEGEE.

The table lists this clone with a few counts. The chain has TRBV5-1 and TRBJ1-6; 8 nucleotides align to TRBD1. V lost 5 bases and J lost 8; bases outside the gene matches: 6. Germline V gene lookup returns CDR1 SGHRS and CDR2 YFSETQ. This CDR3 spans 14 amino acids. The CDR3 loop is CASSPNRGDSPLHF. The CDR3, as DNA: TGCGCCAGCAGTCCTAACAGGGGGGATTCACCCCTCCACTTT.

This clone has more than one count but fewer than ten. The V gene is TRBV9, the J gene TRBJ2-3; D is perhaps TRBD1 or TRBD2 (5 bases each). CDR1 SGDLS and CDR2 YYNGEE come from the germline V gene. The V end lost 4 bases, the J end lost 10 bases, and 22 bases lay between the germline ends. The CDR3 consists of 15 residues. CDR3 bases: TGTGCCAGCAGCCCGAGAGGGCCGGGGCTGGGTGCGCAGTATTTT. It yields the protein CASSPRGPGLGAQYF.

The chain has TRBV18 and TRBJ2-5; D might be TRBD2 (5 bases). V was pared by 3 bases and J by 2 bases, with 7 bases between. CDR1 is KGHSH, CDR2 LQKENI, per germline. The CDR3 extends over 13 amino acids. CDR3: CASSPGIQETQYF. The CDR3 nucleotides are TGTGCCAGCTCACCCGGGATTCAAGAGACCCAGTACTTC.

This clone was detected only a few times. The gene calls are TRBV29-1 and TRBJ1-1, with TRBD1 matching 7 bases. The CDR3 runs 15 residues. In germline, CDR1 is SQVTM, CDR2 ANQGSEA. The V segment lost 5 bases and the J segment 1 base; nucleotides outside the gene matches: 10. Written as DNA, the CDR3 is TGCAGCGTTTCCTACAGGGGCCGCGCGAACACTGAAGCTTTCTTT. Translated: CSVSYRGRANTEAFF.

The genes are TRBV27 and TRBJ1-2, with D possibly TRBD1 on 5 matching bases. CDR1 and CDR2 (germline): MNHEY, SMNVEV (reference sequence). This CDR3 has 12 amino acids. The ends were cut back, 5 bases at V and 6 bases at J, with 10 bases in the middle. The CDR3 sequence is CASSTQGHGYTF. The CDR3 DNA reads as TGTGCCAGCAGTACCCAGGGACATGGCTACACCTTC.

The chain uses TRBV6-5 and TRBJ1-2, with D tentatively TRBD1 (5 bases). The V gene lost 10 bases and the J gene lost 4 bases, with 13 bases spanning the gap. CDR1 is MNHEY, CDR2 SVGAGI, per germline. The CDR3 is 12 amino acids. CDR3 in DNA: TGTGCCACCTCCACAGGAGCCTATGGCTACACCTTC. Translation: CATSTGAYGYTF.

The table lists this clone with a few counts. CDR3 nucleotide sequence: TGCGCCAGCAGCTTGGCAGGGAGAGGGAACATCCAAGAGACCCAGTACTTC. Amino acid sequence: CASSLAGRGNIQETQYF. The chain is built from TRBV5-1 and TRBJ2-5; D is tentatively TRBD1 or TRBD2 (5 bases each). From germline, CDR1 is SGHRS and CDR2 YFSETQ. V was trimmed by 0 bases and J by 1 base, leaving 16 bases between them. This CDR3 is 17 amino acids long.

A note on this clone: The same CDR3 can be traced to other DNA sequences in this sample. This rearrangement joins TRBV4-1 to TRBJ2-3, with 11 nucleotides matching TRBD2. In germline, CDR1 is MGHRA, CDR2 YSYEKL. Trimming at V came to 3 bases and at J to 0 bases, leaving 2 bases not matched to a gene. The CDR3 has 16 amino acids. The CDR3 protein is CASSQGLAASTDTQYF. For the CDR3, the DNA is TGCGCCAGCAGCCAGGGACTAGCGGCTAGCACAGATACGCAGTATTTT.